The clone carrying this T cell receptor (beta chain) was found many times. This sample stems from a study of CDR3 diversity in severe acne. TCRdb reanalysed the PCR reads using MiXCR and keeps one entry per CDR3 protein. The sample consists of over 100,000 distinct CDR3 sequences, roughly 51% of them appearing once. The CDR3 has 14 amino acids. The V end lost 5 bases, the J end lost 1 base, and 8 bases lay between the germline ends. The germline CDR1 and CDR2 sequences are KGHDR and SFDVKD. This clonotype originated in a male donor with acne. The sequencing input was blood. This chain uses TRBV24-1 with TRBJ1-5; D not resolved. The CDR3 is CATSAPWSNQPQHF. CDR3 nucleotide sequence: TGTGCCACCAGTGCCCCGTGGAGCAATCAGCCCCAGCATTTT.